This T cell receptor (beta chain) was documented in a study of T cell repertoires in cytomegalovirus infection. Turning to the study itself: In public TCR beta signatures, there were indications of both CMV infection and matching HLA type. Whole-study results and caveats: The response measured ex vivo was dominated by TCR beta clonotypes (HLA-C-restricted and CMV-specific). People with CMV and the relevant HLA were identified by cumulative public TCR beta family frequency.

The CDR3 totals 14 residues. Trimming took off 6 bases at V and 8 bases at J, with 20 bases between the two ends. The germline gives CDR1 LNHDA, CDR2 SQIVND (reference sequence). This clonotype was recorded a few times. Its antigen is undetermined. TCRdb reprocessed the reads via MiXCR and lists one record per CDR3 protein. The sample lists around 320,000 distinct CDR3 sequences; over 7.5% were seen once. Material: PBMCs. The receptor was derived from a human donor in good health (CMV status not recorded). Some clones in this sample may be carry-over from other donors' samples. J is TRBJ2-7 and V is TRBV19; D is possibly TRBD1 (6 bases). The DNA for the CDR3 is TGTGCCAGTAGCCGGACCGGGACACCGTCCCAGCAGTACTTC. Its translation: CASSRTGTPSQQYF.